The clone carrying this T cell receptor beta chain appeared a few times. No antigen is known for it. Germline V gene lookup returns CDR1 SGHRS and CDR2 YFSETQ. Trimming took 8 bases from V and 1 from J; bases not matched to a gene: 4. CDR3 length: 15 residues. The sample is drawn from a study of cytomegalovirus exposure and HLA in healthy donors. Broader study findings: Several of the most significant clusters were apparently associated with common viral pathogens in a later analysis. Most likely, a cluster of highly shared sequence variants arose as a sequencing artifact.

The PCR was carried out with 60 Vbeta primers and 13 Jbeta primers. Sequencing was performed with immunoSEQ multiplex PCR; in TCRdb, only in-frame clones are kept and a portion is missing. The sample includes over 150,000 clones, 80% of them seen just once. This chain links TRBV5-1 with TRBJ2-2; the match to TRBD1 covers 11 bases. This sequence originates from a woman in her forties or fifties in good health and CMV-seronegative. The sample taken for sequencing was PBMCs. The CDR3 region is CASWTGGGNTGELFF. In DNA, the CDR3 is TGCGCCAGTTGGACAGGGGGCGGGAACACCGGGGAGCTGTTTTTT.